A selection of T cell receptor delta chains follows, all from one sample in a study of gamma-delta T cells after stem cell transplantation. TCRdb fed the RT-PCR reads to CATT. The sample has roughly 38 delta-chain clones. Sequenced material: gamma-delta T cells. The receptors derive from a human donor. It is not recorded whose cells these are; they may come from a transplant donor. Both conserved end residues are trimmed from each CDR3.

V gene	CDR3 protein
TRDV1	ALGGQKPFVLPYTDKLI
TRDV2	ACDTVGGNTDKLI
TRDV2	ACDTVGYGDIGKLI
TRDV2	ACDTADLGDTHKDTRQMF
TRDV2	ACDTGWGTPWDTRQMF
TRDV2	ACDTVLGEPTYTDKLI
TRDV2	ACDTVLGEAKYTDKLI
TRDV2	ACDTVAEGSWDTRQMF
TRDV2	ACDTRPWGIRTDKLI
TRDV1	ALGPQVGADKLI
TRDV2	ACFRIQTDKLI
TRDV1	ALGGDGLPLIWGILGPYTDKLI
TRDV1	ALVASSLTGGYRPLI
TRDV1	ALASTPPWGIRGAGPDKLI
TRDV2	ACDRLGVPSSLDTDKLI
TRDV2	ACDDLTGGHTDKLI
TRDV2	ACDTLSGDKLI